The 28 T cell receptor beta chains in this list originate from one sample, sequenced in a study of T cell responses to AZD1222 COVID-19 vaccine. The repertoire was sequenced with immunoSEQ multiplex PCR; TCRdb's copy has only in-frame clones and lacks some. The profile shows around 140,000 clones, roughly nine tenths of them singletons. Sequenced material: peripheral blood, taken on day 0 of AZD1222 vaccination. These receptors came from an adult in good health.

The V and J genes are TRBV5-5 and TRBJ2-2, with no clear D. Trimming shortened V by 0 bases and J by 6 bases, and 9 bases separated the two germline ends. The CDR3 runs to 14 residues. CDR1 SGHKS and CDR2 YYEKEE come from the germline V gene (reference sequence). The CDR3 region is CASSLGPVAGELFF. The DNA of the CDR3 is TGTGCCAGCAGCTTGGGCCCCGTAGCCGGGGAGCTGTTTTTT.

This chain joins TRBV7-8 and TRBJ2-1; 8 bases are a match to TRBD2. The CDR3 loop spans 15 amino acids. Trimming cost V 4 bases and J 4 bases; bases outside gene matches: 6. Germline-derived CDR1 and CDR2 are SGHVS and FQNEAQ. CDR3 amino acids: CASSSVGLEYNEQFF. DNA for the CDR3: TGTGCCAGCAGCTCAGTGGGACTAGAATACAATGAGCAGTTCTTC.

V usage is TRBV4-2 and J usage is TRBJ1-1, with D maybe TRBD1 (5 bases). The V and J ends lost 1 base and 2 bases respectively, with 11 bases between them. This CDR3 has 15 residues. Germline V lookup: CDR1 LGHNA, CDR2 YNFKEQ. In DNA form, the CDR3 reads TGTGCCAGCAGCCAAGTAGGGGCAGCCAACACTGAAGCTTTCTTT. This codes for CASSQVGAANTEAFF.

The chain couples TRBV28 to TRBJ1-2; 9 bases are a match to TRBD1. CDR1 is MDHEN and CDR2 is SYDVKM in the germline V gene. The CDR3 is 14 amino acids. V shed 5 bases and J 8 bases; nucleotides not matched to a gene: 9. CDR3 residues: CASSHRDREVGYTF. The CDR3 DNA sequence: TGTGCCAGCAGTCACCGGGACAGGGAAGTCGGCTACACCTTC.

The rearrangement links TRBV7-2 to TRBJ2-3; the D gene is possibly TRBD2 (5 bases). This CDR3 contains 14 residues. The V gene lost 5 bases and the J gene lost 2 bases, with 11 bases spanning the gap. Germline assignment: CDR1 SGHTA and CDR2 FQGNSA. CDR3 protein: CASSAGGYTDTQYF. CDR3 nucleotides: TGTGCCAGCAGCGCAGGAGGATACACAGATACGCAGTATTTT.

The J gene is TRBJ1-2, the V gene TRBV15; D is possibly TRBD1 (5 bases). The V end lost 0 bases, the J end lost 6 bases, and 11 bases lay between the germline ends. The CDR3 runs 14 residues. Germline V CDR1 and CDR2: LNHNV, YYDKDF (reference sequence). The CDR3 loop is CATSREIFRDGYTF. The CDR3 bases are TGTGCCACCAGCAGAGAAATATTCAGGGATGGCTACACCTTC.

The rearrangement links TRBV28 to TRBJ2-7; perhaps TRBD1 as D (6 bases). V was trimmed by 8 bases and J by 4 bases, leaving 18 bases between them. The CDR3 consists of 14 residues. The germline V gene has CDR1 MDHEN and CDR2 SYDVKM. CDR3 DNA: TGTGCCAGCCATGGGGCCAGGGGCGAATACGAGCAGTACTTC. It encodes CASHGARGEYEQYF.

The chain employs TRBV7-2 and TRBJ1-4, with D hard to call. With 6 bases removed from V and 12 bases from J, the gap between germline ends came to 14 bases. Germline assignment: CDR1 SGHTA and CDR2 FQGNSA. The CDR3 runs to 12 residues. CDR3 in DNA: TGTGCCAGCAGTTCAAGTTACTTGGAACTGTTTTTT. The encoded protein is CASSSSYLELFF.

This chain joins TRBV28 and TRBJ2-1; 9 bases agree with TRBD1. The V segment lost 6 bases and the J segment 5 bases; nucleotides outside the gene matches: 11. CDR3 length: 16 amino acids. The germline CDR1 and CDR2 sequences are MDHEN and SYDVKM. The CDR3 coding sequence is TGTGCCAGCAGCCCTTCCCGGGACAGGGTCGACAATGAGCAGTTCTTC. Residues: CASSPSRDRVDNEQFF.

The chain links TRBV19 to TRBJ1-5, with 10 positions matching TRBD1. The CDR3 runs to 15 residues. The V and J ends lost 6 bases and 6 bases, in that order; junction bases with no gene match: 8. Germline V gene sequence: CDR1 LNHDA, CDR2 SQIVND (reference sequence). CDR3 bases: TGTGCCAGTAGGGGGGACAGGGGCGCGGGTCAGCCCCAGCATTTT. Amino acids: CASRGDRGAGQPQHF.

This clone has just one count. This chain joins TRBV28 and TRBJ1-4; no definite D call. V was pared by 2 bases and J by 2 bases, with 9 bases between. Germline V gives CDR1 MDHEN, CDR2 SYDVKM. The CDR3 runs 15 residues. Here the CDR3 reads CASSLGQATNEKLFF. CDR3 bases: TGTGCCAGCAGTTTAGGGCAGGCTACTAATGAAAAACTGTTTTTT.

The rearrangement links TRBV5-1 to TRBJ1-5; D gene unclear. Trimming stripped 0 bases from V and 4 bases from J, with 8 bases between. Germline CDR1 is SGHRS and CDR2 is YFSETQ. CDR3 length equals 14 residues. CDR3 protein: CASSLVPGNQPQHF. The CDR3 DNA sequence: TGCGCCAGCAGCTTGGTTCCGGGGAATCAGCCCCAGCATTTT. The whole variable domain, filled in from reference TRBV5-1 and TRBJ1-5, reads KAGVTQTPRYLIKTRGQQVTLSCSPISGHRSVSWYQQTPGQGLQFLFEYFSETQRNKGNFPGRFSGRQFSNSRSEMNVSTLELGDSALYLCASSLVPGNQPQHFGDGTRLSIL.

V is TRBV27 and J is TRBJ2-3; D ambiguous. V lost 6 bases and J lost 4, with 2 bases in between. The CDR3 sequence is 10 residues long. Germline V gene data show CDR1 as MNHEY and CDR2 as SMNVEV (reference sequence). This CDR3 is CASRADTQYF. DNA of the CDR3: TGTGCCAGCAGAGCAGATACGCAGTATTTT.

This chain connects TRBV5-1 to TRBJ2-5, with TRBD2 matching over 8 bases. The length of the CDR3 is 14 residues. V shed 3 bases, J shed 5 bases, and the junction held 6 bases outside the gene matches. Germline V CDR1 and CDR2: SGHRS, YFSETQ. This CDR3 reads CASSSLAGTETQYF. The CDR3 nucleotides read TGCGCCAGCAGCTCCTTAGCGGGAACTGAGACCCAGTACTTC.

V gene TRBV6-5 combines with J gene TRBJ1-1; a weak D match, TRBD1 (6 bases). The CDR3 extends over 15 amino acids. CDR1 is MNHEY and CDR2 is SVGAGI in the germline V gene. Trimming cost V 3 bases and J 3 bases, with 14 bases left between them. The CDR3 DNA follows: TGTGCCAGCAGTTATTGGACGAGGGGGGACACTGAAGCTTTCTTT. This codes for CASSYWTRGDTEAFF.

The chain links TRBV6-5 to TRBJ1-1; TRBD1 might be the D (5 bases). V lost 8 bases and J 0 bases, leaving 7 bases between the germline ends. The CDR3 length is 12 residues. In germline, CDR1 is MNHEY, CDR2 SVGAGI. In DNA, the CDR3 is TGTGCCAGCTGGGGGTTGAACACTGAAGCTTTCTTT. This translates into CASWGLNTEAFF.

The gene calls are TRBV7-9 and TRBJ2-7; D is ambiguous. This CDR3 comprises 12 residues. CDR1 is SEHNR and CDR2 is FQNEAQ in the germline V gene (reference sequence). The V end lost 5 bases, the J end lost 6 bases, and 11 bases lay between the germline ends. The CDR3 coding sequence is TGTGCCAGCAGCAGGTTCCCGGGCGAGCAGTACTTC. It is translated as CASSRFPGEQYF.

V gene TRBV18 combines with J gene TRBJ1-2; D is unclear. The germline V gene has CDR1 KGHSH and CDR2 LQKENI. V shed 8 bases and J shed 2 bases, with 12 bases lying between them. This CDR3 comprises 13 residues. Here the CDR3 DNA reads TGTGCCAGCCAAAACTGGCAGAACTATGGCTACACCTTC. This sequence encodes CASQNWQNYGYTF.

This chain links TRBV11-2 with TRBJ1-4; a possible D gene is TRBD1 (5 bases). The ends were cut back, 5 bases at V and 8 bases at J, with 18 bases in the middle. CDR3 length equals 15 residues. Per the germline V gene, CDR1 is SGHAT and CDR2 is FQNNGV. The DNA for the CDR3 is TGTGCCAGCAGCGAAACTGGGACGGAGGGAGAAAAACTGTTTTTT. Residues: CASSETGTEGEKLFF.

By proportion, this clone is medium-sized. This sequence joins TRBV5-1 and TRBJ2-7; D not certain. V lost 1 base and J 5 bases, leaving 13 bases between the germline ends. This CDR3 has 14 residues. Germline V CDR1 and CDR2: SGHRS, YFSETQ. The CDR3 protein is CASSLTVARNEQYF. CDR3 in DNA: TGCGCCAGCAGCTTGACGGTAGCTCGGAACGAGCAGTACTTC.

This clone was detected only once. The CDR3 region is CASSVGGLSNQPQHF. CDR3 nucleotides: TGTGCCAGCAGCGTAGGGGGGCTTTCCAATCAGCCCCAGCATTTT. The chain employs TRBV9 and TRBJ1-5; D is perhaps TRBD1 (6 bases). Trimming stripped 0 bases from V and 3 bases from J, with 10 bases between. The length of the CDR3 is 15 residues. Germline V lookup: CDR1 SGDLS, CDR2 YYNGEE.

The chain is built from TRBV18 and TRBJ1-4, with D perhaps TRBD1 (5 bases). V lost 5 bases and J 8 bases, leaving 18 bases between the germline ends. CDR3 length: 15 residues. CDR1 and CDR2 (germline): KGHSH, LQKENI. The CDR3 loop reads CASSTAGGLEEKLFF. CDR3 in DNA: TGTGCCAGCTCAACGGCCGGGGGGTTAGAAGAAAAACTGTTTTTT.

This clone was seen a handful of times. CDR3 DNA: TGTGCCAGCAGCCAAGACATTTGGGGAACTGAAGCTTTCTTT. Amino acids: CASSQDIWGTEAFF. V is TRBV4-2 and J is TRBJ1-1; D gene uncertain. Trimming removed 0 bases at V and 5 bases at J, with 10 bases between. The CDR3 is 14 residues long. Germline values: CDR1 LGHNA, CDR2 YNFKEQ.

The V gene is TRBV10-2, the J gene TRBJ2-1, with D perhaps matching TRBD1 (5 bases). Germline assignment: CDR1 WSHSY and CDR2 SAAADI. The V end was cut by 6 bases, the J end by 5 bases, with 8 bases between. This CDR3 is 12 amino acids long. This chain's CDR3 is CASSKTDNEQFF. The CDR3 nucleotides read TGCGCCAGCAGCAAGACAGACAATGAGCAGTTCTTC.

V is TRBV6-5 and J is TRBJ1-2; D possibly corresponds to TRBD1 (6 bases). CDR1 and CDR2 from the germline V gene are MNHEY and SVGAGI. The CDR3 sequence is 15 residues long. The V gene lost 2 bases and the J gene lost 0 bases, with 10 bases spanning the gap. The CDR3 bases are TGTGCCAGCAGTTACCAGGGACAAACTAACTATGGCTACACCTTC. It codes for CASSYQGQTNYGYTF.

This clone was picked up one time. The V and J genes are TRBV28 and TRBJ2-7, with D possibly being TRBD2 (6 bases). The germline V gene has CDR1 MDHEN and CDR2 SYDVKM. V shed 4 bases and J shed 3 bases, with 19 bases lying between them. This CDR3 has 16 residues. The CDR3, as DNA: TGTGCCAGCAGTTCAAAGACCGGGACTGTGTTCTACGAGCAGTACTTC. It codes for CASSSKTGTVFYEQYF.

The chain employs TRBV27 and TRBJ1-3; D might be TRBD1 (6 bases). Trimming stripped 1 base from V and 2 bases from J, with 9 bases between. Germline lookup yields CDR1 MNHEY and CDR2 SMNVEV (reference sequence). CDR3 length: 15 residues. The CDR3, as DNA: TGTGCCAGCAGTTTATGGGGGGGCACTGGAAACACCATATATTTT. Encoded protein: CASSLWGGTGNTIYF.

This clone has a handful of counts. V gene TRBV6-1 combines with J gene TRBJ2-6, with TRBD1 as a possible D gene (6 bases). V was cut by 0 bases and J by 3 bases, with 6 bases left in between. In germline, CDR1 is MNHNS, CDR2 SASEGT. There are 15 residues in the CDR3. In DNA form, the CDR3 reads TGTGCCAGCAGTGAAGCAGGGGGTGGGGCCAACGTCCTGACTTTC. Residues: CASSEAGGGANVLTF.